This is a list of T cell receptor beta chains from one sample in a study of graft-versus-host responses after intestinal transplantation. Some clones are missing from TCRdb's copy, which holds only in-frame ones; the method was immunoSEQ multiplex PCR. The table shows approximately 10,000 clones, with 36% occurring only once. The specimen was alloreactive CD8+ T cells from a mixed lymphocyte reaction culture, collected before intestinal transplant. The receptors here all came from a human patient who received an intestinal transplant. CDR3s include the opening cysteine and the closing phenylalanine or tryptophan. A D gene is named only where the DNA matches it firmly. Clone size is not always given. Where it is, it says once, few, many or a class for expanded clones.

abundance: NA; d_gene: NA; len: 14; j_gene: TRBJ2-5; v_gene: TRBV6-5; CDR3nt: TGTGCCAGCAGTTACTCTATGGGGGCAGAGACCCAGTACTTC; CDR3aa: CASSYSMGAETQYF
abundance: NA; d_gene: NA; len: 16; j_gene: TRBJ2-2; v_gene: TRBV2; CDR3nt: TGTGCCAGCAGTGAGGTTAGGGGGGGTCCAACCGGGGAGCTGTTTTTT; CDR3aa: CASSEVRGGPTGELFF
abundance: few; d_gene: NA; len: 13; j_gene: TRBJ2-1; v_gene: TRBV10-3; CDR3nt: TGTGCCATCAGTGGACAGGTTGGGGATGAGCAGTTCTTC; CDR3aa: CAISGQVGDEQFF
abundance: NA; d_gene: NA; len: 16; j_gene: TRBJ1-5; v_gene: TRBV7-6; CDR3nt: TGTGCCAGCAGCTTAGGAGGGGGGGATCAAAATCAGCCCCAGCATTTT; CDR3aa: CASSLGGGDQNQPQHF
abundance: medium-sized; d_gene: TRBD1; len: 14; j_gene: TRBJ2-7; v_gene: TRBV28; CDR3nt: TGTGCCAGCAGTCTCGGACAGGGCTCCTACGAGCAGTACTTC; CDR3aa: CASSLGQGSYEQYF
abundance: NA; d_gene: TRBD1; len: 14; j_gene: TRBJ2-7; v_gene: TRBV13; CDR3nt: TGTGCCAGCAGCCCCGGGACAGGGGCCTACGAGCAGTACTTC; CDR3aa: CASSPGTGAYEQYF
abundance: NA; d_gene: TRBD2; len: 14; j_gene: TRBJ2-7; v_gene: TRBV19; CDR3nt: TGTGCCAGTAGTATAGGTAGCGGGCCCTACGAGCAGTACTTC; CDR3aa: CASSIGSGPYEQYF
abundance: once; d_gene: NA; len: 13; j_gene: TRBJ2-7; v_gene: TRBV10-1; CDR3nt: TGCGCCAGCAGTGACGAGGGATCCTACGAGCAGTACTTC; CDR3aa: CASSDEGSYEQYF
abundance: large; d_gene: NA; len: 15; j_gene: TRBJ2-1; v_gene: TRBV27; CDR3nt: TGTGCCAGCAGTTTCGGAGGGGGGGACTACAATGAGCAGTTCTTC; CDR3aa: CASSFGGGDYNEQFF
abundance: NA; d_gene: TRBD1; len: 15; j_gene: TRBJ2-7; v_gene: TRBV4-1; CDR3nt: TGCGCCAGCAGCCCCTCCAGGGGGCCCACCTACGAGCAGTACTTC; CDR3aa: CASSPSRGPTYEQYF
abundance: once; d_gene: TRBD1; len: 13; j_gene: TRBJ1-2; v_gene: TRBV27; CDR3nt: TGTGCCAGCAGAAAGACAGGGCCCTATGGCTACACCTTC; CDR3aa: CASRKTGPYGYTF
abundance: NA; d_gene: NA; len: 12; j_gene: TRBJ1-1; v_gene: TRBV18; CDR3nt: TGTGCCAGCTCCAGTACCAACACTGAAGCTTTCTTT; CDR3aa: CASSSTNTEAFF
abundance: NA; d_gene: TRBD1; len: 15; j_gene: TRBJ1-5; v_gene: TRBV7-8; CDR3nt: TGTGCCAGCAGCCGGACAGGGGTTCCCCCTCAGCCCCAGCATTTT; CDR3aa: CASSRTGVPPQPQHF
abundance: NA; d_gene: TRBD1; len: 18; j_gene: TRBJ2-6; v_gene: TRBV28; CDR3nt: TGTGCCAGCAGCGCCTCCTTGGGACAGCACTCTGGGGCCAACGTCCTGACTTTC; CDR3aa: CASSASLGQHSGANVLTF
abundance: few; d_gene: TRBD1; len: 14; j_gene: TRBJ2-7; v_gene: TRBV27; CDR3nt: TGTGCCAGCAGTTTTCTAGGACAGGGCTACGAGCAGTACTTC; CDR3aa: CASSFLGQGYEQYF
abundance: once; d_gene: NA; len: 11; j_gene: TRBJ2-7; v_gene: TRBV7-9; CDR3nt: TGTGCCAGCAGCCCATCCTACGAGCAGTACTTC; CDR3aa: CASSPSYEQYF
abundance: few; d_gene: NA; len: 13; j_gene: TRBJ2-7; v_gene: TRBV30; CDR3nt: TGTGCCTGGAGTGATCGGGTATTCAGCGAGCAGTACTTC; CDR3aa: CAWSDRVFSEQYF
abundance: few; d_gene: TRBD1; len: 14; j_gene: TRBJ2-5; v_gene: TRBV15; CDR3nt: TGTGCCACCAGCAACAGGGGGGACGTAGAGACCCAGTACTTC; CDR3aa: CATSNRGDVETQYF
abundance: NA; d_gene: NA; len: 15; j_gene: TRBJ2-7; v_gene: TRBV6-5; CDR3nt: TGTGCCAGCAGTGCCTACCGGGTCCGCCCCTACGAGCAGTACTTC; CDR3aa: CASSAYRVRPYEQYF
abundance: few; d_gene: TRBD1; len: 18; j_gene: TRBJ2-7; v_gene: TRBV6-1; CDR3nt: TGTGCCAGCAGTGAGGGACAGAGATGGGAGATTGGCTCCTACGAGCAGTACTTC; CDR3aa: CASSEGQRWEIGSYEQYF
abundance: few; d_gene: TRBD2; len: 16; j_gene: TRBJ2-1; v_gene: TRBV6-9; CDR3nt: TGTGCCAGCAGTTATATTGGGCGGGAGGGCGTCGATGAGCAGTTCTTC; CDR3aa: CASSYIGREGVDEQFF
abundance: few; d_gene: NA; len: 12; j_gene: TRBJ1-6; v_gene: TRBV19; CDR3nt: TGTGCCAGTAGTCAACGGGATTCACCCCTCCACTTT; CDR3aa: CASSQRDSPLHF
abundance: NA; d_gene: TRBD2; len: 16; j_gene: TRBJ2-3; v_gene: TRBV14; CDR3nt: TGTGCCAGCAGCCAAGCGGGACTAGCGGTACAAGATACGCAGTATTTT; CDR3aa: CASSQAGLAVQDTQYF
abundance: NA; d_gene: TRBD2; len: 16; j_gene: TRBJ2-3; v_gene: TRBV7-6; CDR3nt: TGTGCCAGCAGCATAACAGGGACTAGCGGTACAGATACGCAGTATTTT; CDR3aa: CASSITGTSGTDTQYF
abundance: NA; d_gene: TRBD2; len: 16; j_gene: TRBJ2-3; v_gene: TRBV27; CDR3nt: TGTGCCAGCAGTTTCCGACTAGCGGGAGGGTCAGATACGCAGTATTTT; CDR3aa: CASSFRLAGGSDTQYF
abundance: NA; d_gene: TRBD1; len: 13; j_gene: TRBJ2-5; v_gene: TRBV29-1; CDR3nt: TGCAGCGCCCGGACAGGGGACGGGGAGACCCAGTACTTC; CDR3aa: CSARTGDGETQYF
abundance: NA; d_gene: NA; len: 16; j_gene: TRBJ2-3; v_gene: TRBV28; CDR3nt: TGTGCCAGCAGTTTATGGTGGACACGATACACAGATACGCAGTATTTT; CDR3aa: CASSLWWTRYTDTQYF
abundance: few; d_gene: NA; len: 19; j_gene: TRBJ1-5; v_gene: TRBV7-2; CDR3nt: TGTGCCAGCAGCTTACGGCGGGTGGTGGGAATTATTAGCAATCAGCCCCAGCATTTT; CDR3aa: CASSLRRVVGIISNQPQHF
abundance: NA; d_gene: NA; len: 17; j_gene: TRBJ2-2; v_gene: TRBV11-2; CDR3nt: TGTGCCAGCAGCGGAGCTCCCGTAGCGGCGAACACCGGGGAGCTGTTTTTT; CDR3aa: CASSGAPVAANTGELFF
abundance: NA; d_gene: NA; len: 13; j_gene: TRBJ1-1; v_gene: TRBV19; CDR3nt: TGTGCCAGTATTCTTGACAGGAACACTGAAGCTTTCTTT; CDR3aa: CASILDRNTEAFF
abundance: medium-sized; d_gene: TRBD1; len: 14; j_gene: TRBJ2-7; v_gene: TRBV6-5; CDR3nt: TGTGCCAGCAGTCGGGACAGGGCCCGTTACGAGCAGTACTTC; CDR3aa: CASSRDRARYEQYF
abundance: few; d_gene: TRBD2; len: 15; j_gene: TRBJ2-1; v_gene: TRBV11-2; CDR3nt: TGTGCCAGCAGCTTAGACGCACTAGCGGGAGATGAGCAGTTCTTC; CDR3aa: CASSLDALAGDEQFF
abundance: NA; d_gene: NA; len: 14; j_gene: TRBJ2-7; v_gene: TRBV6-1; CDR3nt: TGTGCCAGCACCCACATGGACAGCTATAACGAGCAGTACTTC; CDR3aa: CASTHMDSYNEQYF
abundance: few; d_gene: NA; len: 14; j_gene: TRBJ2-5; v_gene: TRBV6-5; CDR3nt: TGTGCCAGCAGTTACGGAGCCAGCCAAGAGACCCAGTACTTC; CDR3aa: CASSYGASQETQYF
abundance: NA; d_gene: NA; len: 17; j_gene: TRBJ1-3; v_gene: TRBV7-2; CDR3nt: TGTGCCAGCAGCGAGGCTGGTGCCTCGGCTCCTGGAAACACCATATATTTT; CDR3aa: CASSEAGASAPGNTIYF
abundance: few; d_gene: NA; len: 16; j_gene: TRBJ1-6; v_gene: TRBV6-1; CDR3nt: TGTGCCAGCAGTGGTGCTCGCGACGGAGGGGATTCACCCCTCCACTTT; CDR3aa: CASSGARDGGDSPLHF
abundance: once; d_gene: TRBD2; len: 16; j_gene: TRBJ2-1; v_gene: TRBV2; CDR3nt: TGTGCCAGCAGTGATGGGCCTAGCGGGGAGTACAATGAGCAGTTCTTC; CDR3aa: CASSDGPSGEYNEQFF
abundance: medium-sized; d_gene: NA; len: 14; j_gene: TRBJ1-6; v_gene: TRBV27; CDR3nt: TGTGCCAGTCGAGGGGACATTTATAATTCACCCCTCCACTTT; CDR3aa: CASRGDIYNSPLHF
abundance: few; d_gene: NA; len: 17; j_gene: TRBJ2-3; v_gene: TRBV4-1; CDR3nt: TGCGCCAGCAGCCAATCGGGCCCCGAGGGATACACAGATACGCAGTATTTT; CDR3aa: CASSQSGPEGYTDTQYF
abundance: NA; d_gene: NA; len: 14; j_gene: TRBJ1-5; v_gene: TRBV9; CDR3nt: TGTGCCAGCAGCGAAGGCGGTGGCGGTCAGCCCCAGCATTTT; CDR3aa: CASSEGGGGQPQHF
abundance: medium-sized; d_gene: TRBD1; len: 17; j_gene: TRBJ2-7; v_gene: TRBV10-3; CDR3nt: TGTGCCATCAGTGACCCAAACCTCGATCCGGACAGGGGGAAGCAGTACTTC; CDR3aa: CAISDPNLDPDRGKQYF
abundance: NA; d_gene: NA; len: 15; j_gene: TRBJ2-7; v_gene: TRBV2; CDR3nt: TGTGCCAGCAGTGGGCTCAGAGCGGGCTCCTACGAGCAGTACTTC; CDR3aa: CASSGLRAGSYEQYF
abundance: medium-sized; d_gene: NA; len: 16; j_gene: TRBJ2-1; v_gene: TRBV7-9; CDR3nt: TGTGCCAGCAGCTTAGTTCGGGTAGTGGCCTACAATGAGCAGTTCTTC; CDR3aa: CASSLVRVVAYNEQFF
abundance: NA; d_gene: NA; len: 12; j_gene: TRBJ2-1; v_gene: TRBV29-1; CDR3nt: TGCAGCACCCACGACGGAGGGAATGAGCAGTTCTTC; CDR3aa: CSTHDGGNEQFF
abundance: few; d_gene: NA; len: 16; j_gene: TRBJ2-2; v_gene: TRBV7-8; CDR3nt: TGTGCCAGCAGCTTAGTAGCCAGGAGGTACACCGGGGAGCTGTTTTTT; CDR3aa: CASSLVARRYTGELFF
abundance: few; d_gene: TRBD1; len: 15; j_gene: TRBJ1-2; v_gene: TRBV5-5; CDR3nt: TGCGCCAGCAGTCAAACAGGGGGTGGGCTCTATGGCTACACCTTC; CDR3aa: CASSQTGGGLYGYTF
abundance: few; d_gene: NA; len: 15; j_gene: TRBJ1-5; v_gene: TRBV27; CDR3nt: TGTGCCAGCAGCAAACTGCCCCCGGTGCGTCAGCCCCAGCATTTT; CDR3aa: CASSKLPPVRQPQHF
abundance: medium-sized; d_gene: TRBD1; len: 17; j_gene: TRBJ2-7; v_gene: TRBV28; CDR3nt: TGTGCCAGCAGTACTATTACGACAGGGATTACCGGCTACGAGCAGTACTTC; CDR3aa: CASSTITTGITGYEQYF
abundance: NA; d_gene: NA; len: 16; j_gene: TRBJ2-2; v_gene: TRBV7-9; CDR3nt: TGTGCCAGCAGCTTACCGAGCAGGGTCGGCACCGGGGAGCTGTTTTTT; CDR3aa: CASSLPSRVGTGELFF
abundance: few; d_gene: TRBD2; len: 15; j_gene: TRBJ2-1; v_gene: TRBV11-1; CDR3nt: TGTGCCAGCAGCTTAGGGCTAGCGGCCTACAATGAGCAGTTCTTC; CDR3aa: CASSLGLAAYNEQFF
abundance: NA; d_gene: NA; len: 14; j_gene: TRBJ1-2; v_gene: TRBV9; CDR3nt: TGTGCCAGCAGCGTAGATAGCAGCCACTATGGCTACACCTTC; CDR3aa: CASSVDSSHYGYTF
abundance: NA; d_gene: NA; len: 14; j_gene: TRBJ2-1; v_gene: TRBV9; CDR3nt: TGTGCCAGCAGCGTAGTCTCGGGAGACAATGAGCAGTTCTTC; CDR3aa: CASSVVSGDNEQFF
abundance: NA; d_gene: NA; len: 12; j_gene: TRBJ2-2; v_gene: TRBV30; CDR3nt: TGTGCCTGGAGTGTCGGGTCCGGGGAGCTGTTTTTT; CDR3aa: CAWSVGSGELFF
abundance: once; d_gene: NA; len: 15; j_gene: TRBJ2-7; v_gene: TRBV6-5; CDR3nt: TGTGCCAGCAGTTACTCGGACTCTAATACCTACGAGCAGTACTTC; CDR3aa: CASSYSDSNTYEQYF
abundance: medium-sized; d_gene: TRBD1; len: 14; j_gene: TRBJ2-7; v_gene: TRBV5-4; CDR3nt: TGTGCCAGCAGCCGAGACAGGGGGCGCAACGAGCAGTACTTC; CDR3aa: CASSRDRGRNEQYF
abundance: few; d_gene: TRBD2; len: 18; j_gene: TRBJ2-1; v_gene: TRBV2; CDR3nt: TGTGCCAGCAGTTTGGGACTAGCGGTTGCCTCCTCCTACAATGAGCAGTTCTTC; CDR3aa: CASSLGLAVASSYNEQFF
abundance: NA; d_gene: NA; len: 14; j_gene: TRBJ1-2; v_gene: TRBV7-9; CDR3nt: TGTGCCAGCAGCTTAGGGTTGAGGAACTATGGCTACACCTTC; CDR3aa: CASSLGLRNYGYTF
abundance: once; d_gene: TRBD2; len: 15; j_gene: TRBJ2-5; v_gene: TRBV19; CDR3nt: TGTGCGAGTACGCTTTCGGGGGGGCCCGAAGAGACCCAGTACTTC; CDR3aa: CASTLSGGPEETQYF
abundance: NA; d_gene: NA; len: 13; j_gene: TRBJ2-4; v_gene: TRBV27; CDR3nt: TGTGCCAGCAGTCAGGACACGCGAGACATTCAGTACTTC; CDR3aa: CASSQDTRDIQYF
abundance: few; d_gene: NA; len: 12; j_gene: TRBJ2-3; v_gene: TRBV27; CDR3nt: TGTGCCAGCAGCCTCGGGGGATATACGCAGTATTTT; CDR3aa: CASSLGGYTQYF